Below are 17 T cell receptor beta chains sequenced from a single sample in a study of cytomegalovirus exposure and HLA in healthy donors. The PCR employed 60 Vbeta primers together with 13 Jbeta primers. Only in-frame clones appear in the TCRdb table, and some are missing; sequencing was by immunoSEQ multiplex PCR. The repertoire includes under 110,000 clones, about four fifths of them detected once, and less than 2% sits in the top ten. The sample taken for sequencing was PBMCs. The receptors derive from a woman between 35 and 50 years old in good health and CMV-seronegative.

The chain employs TRBV7-2 and TRBJ1-2; maybe TRBD1 (6 bases). V lost 5 bases and J lost 4, with 20 bases in between. This CDR3 has 16 residues. Germline-derived CDR1 and CDR2 are SGHTA and FQGNSA. The CDR3 is CASSPEAGQPIYGYTF. The CDR3 nucleotides read TGTGCCAGCAGCCCGGAGGCCGGACAGCCAATCTATGGCTACACCTTC.

The genes are TRBV25-1 and TRBJ2-3; 14 positions match TRBD2. This CDR3 contains 16 residues. Germline assignment: CDR1 MGHDK and CDR2 SYGVNS. The V gene end was trimmed by 8 bases and the J gene end by 3 bases; junction bases not matched to a gene: 7. The CDR3 DNA is TGTGCCAGCTCAGGGACTAGCGGGAGATTAACAGATACGCAGTATTTT. Translation gives CASSGTSGRLTDTQYF.

V gene TRBV6-1 combines with J gene TRBJ1-6; the D gene is possibly TRBD1 (5 bases). The germline V and J ends were trimmed by 8 bases and 0 bases, with 11 bases remaining between them. CDR3 size: 15 residues. Germline lookup yields CDR1 MNHNS and CDR2 SASEGT. DNA for the CDR3: TGTGCCAGCGGCTGGACACTCTCCTATAATTCACCCCTCCACTTT. It encodes CASGWTLSYNSPLHF.

With regard to this clone: The sample has other DNA sequences that encode this CDR3 too. This chain connects TRBV6-5 to TRBJ1-1; maybe TRBD1 (5 bases). V was clipped by 2 bases and J by 1 base, with 5 bases between them. The V gene's germline CDR1 is MNHEY and CDR2 SVGAGI. The CDR3 contains 13 residues. CDR3 bases: TGTGCCAGCAGTTACAGGGGGAACACTGAAGCTTTCTTT. Its translation: CASSYRGNTEAFF.

This clone was seen more than once but under ten times. This chain connects TRBV9 to TRBJ1-1, with D possibly TRBD1 on 6 matching bases. Germline CDR1 SGDLS, CDR2 YYNGEE. Between the trimmed V and J ends, which lost 0 bases and 5 bases, there was a span of 14 bases. The CDR3 has 15 residues. CDR3 DNA sequence: TGTGCCAGCAGCGTAGTCCTGGGGGCTGGGACTGAAGCTTTCTTT. It encodes CASSVVLGAGTEAFF.

This clone was seen only once. The V call is TRBV5-1, the J call TRBJ2-3; perhaps TRBD1 as D (7 bases). Trimming took off 4 bases at V and 1 base at J, with 16 bases between the two ends. The CDR3 totals 16 residues. Looked up from germline, CDR1 is SGHRS and CDR2 is YFSETQ. The CDR3: CASSTQGRQGTDTQYF. CDR3 nucleotides: TGCGCCAGCAGCACACAGGGGAGGCAGGGCACAGATACGCAGTATTTT.

The chain links TRBV11-2 to TRBJ2-5, with TRBD1 matching over 7 bases. The DNA end is more similar to TRBJ2-7, so the J call may be wrong. CDR3 length: 14 residues. CDR1 and CDR2 from the germline V gene are SGHAT and FQNNGV. The CDR3 here is CASSFSRGTYEQYF. Here the CDR3 DNA reads TGTGCCAGCAGCTTTAGCAGGGGGACCTACGAGCAGTACTTC.

V is TRBV5-1 and J is TRBJ2-2, with TRBD2 matching 14 bases. This CDR3 has 18 amino acids. V lost 4 bases, J lost 0 bases, and 5 bases stayed unmatched. Germline values: CDR1 SGHRS, CDR2 YFSETQ. CDR3: CASSRGTSGGSNTGELFF. The CDR3 DNA is TGCGCCAGCAGCCGAGGGACTAGCGGGGGCTCGAACACCGGGGAGCTGTTTTTT.

V and J are TRBV7-9 and TRBJ1-3, with D unresolved. The CDR3 is made up of 14 amino acids. Germline assignment: CDR1 SEHNR and CDR2 FQNEAQ (reference sequence). V dropped 2 bases and J dropped 0 bases, with 5 bases sitting between them. The CDR3: CASSLTFSGNTIYF. CDR3 sequence (DNA): TGTGCCAGCAGCTTAACATTCTCTGGAAACACCATATATTTT.

The chain couples TRBV29-1 to TRBJ2-5; no clear D. CDR1 is SQVTM and CDR2 is ANQGSEA in the germline V gene. V lost 4 bases, J lost 4 bases, and 16 bases lay in between. The CDR3 covers 14 residues. CDR3: CSVGPGRWVETQYF. CDR3 nucleotides: TGCAGCGTTGGCCCAGGCCGGTGGGTAGAGACCCAGTACTTC.

This chain links TRBV29-1 with TRBJ1-4; D is ambiguous. This CDR3 region has 13 residues. Trimming took 6 bases from V and 0 from J, leaving 8 bases between them. The germline CDR1 and CDR2 sequences are SQVTM and ANQGSEA. The CDR3: CSVSQATNEKLFF. The CDR3 DNA reads TGCAGCGTCTCACAAGCAACTAATGAAAAACTGTTTTTT.

The rearrangement joins TRBV5-4 to TRBJ2-7, with 12 bases fitting TRBD2. J gave up 1 base and V 2 bases, and 1 base lay outside the gene matches. CDR1 SGHNT and CDR2 YYREEE come from the germline V gene (reference sequence). The CDR3 is 15 residues long. CDR3 DNA sequence: TGTGCCAGCAGCTTCGGACTAGCGGGATCCTACGAGCAGTACTTC. It encodes CASSFGLAGSYEQYF.

The rearrangement joins TRBV5-8 to TRBJ2-7; possibly TRBD1 for D (5 bases). V lost 0 bases and J lost 3, with 10 bases in between. Germline V gives CDR1 SGHTS, CDR2 YDEGEE. The CDR3 runs 14 residues. CDR3 region: CASSLGQGIYEQYF. CDR3 in DNA: TGTGCCAGCAGCTTGGGTCAGGGAATCTACGAGCAGTACTTC.

The chain links TRBV30 to TRBJ2-3; unclear D gene. V lost 0 bases and J 3 bases, leaving 10 bases between the germline ends. The CDR3 is 14 amino acids. Germline V lookup: CDR1 GTSNPN, CDR2 SVGIG (reference sequence). The CDR3 here is CAWSVPVWTDTQYF. The CDR3 nucleotides are TGTGCCTGGAGTGTACCGGTCTGGACAGATACGCAGTATTTT.

This chain uses TRBV28 with TRBJ1-5; D is unresolved. This CDR3 is 16 amino acids long. Trimming left V 3 bases short and J 3 bases short, with 15 bases between. Germline-derived CDR1 and CDR2 are MDHEN and SYDVKM. Here the CDR3 reads CASSFIPDTNNQPQHF. CDR3 nucleotide sequence: TGTGCCAGCAGTTTTATCCCCGACACAAACAATCAGCCCCAGCATTTT.

There are a few counts of this clone. V and J are TRBV5-6 and TRBJ2-2; D ambiguous. Per the germline V gene, CDR1 is SGHDT and CDR2 is YYEEEE. Deletions cut 0 bases from V and 1 base from J, with 7 bases between. This CDR3 comprises 15 residues. CDR3 DNA: TGTGCCAGCAGCTTGGGTCCGTTGAACACCGGGGAGCTGTTTTTT. It codes for CASSLGPLNTGELFF.

The V and J genes are TRBV10-3 and TRBJ1-1; 8 bases are shared with TRBD1. The CDR3 contains 14 residues. Unmatched junction bases numbered 7, after V lost 9 bases and J lost 1 base. Germline CDR1 and CDR2: ENHRY and SYGVKD. CDR3 in DNA: TGTGCCATGAGACAGGGGAGTCCGAACACTGAAGCTTTCTTT. Translated: CAMRQGSPNTEAFF.